This T cell receptor (beta chain) was obtained from a study of T cells in tumors after PD-1 blockade. This clone is categorized as medium-sized (0.01 to 0.1%). Germline loops: CDR1 SEHNR, CDR2 FQNEAQ (reference sequence). CDR3 length: 13 residues. Losses at the gene ends were 8 bases for V and 7 bases for J; bases not matched to a gene: 8. Libraries were prepared by immunoSEQ multiplex PCR; TCRdb keeps only in-frame clonotypes and omits some of them. The repertoire has more than 11,000 clones, nearly 85% of them found once; the top ten carry roughly 25%. This rearrangement joins TRBV7-9 to TRBJ1-2; 9 bases line up with TRBD1. The TCR was taken from a human donor with basal cell carcinoma. Sequencing was performed on PBMCs, taken after anti-PD-1 treatment. The DNA of the CDR3 is TGTGCCAGCTGGACCGGGACAGGGAGTGGCTACACCTTC. It codes for CASWTGTGSGYTF.